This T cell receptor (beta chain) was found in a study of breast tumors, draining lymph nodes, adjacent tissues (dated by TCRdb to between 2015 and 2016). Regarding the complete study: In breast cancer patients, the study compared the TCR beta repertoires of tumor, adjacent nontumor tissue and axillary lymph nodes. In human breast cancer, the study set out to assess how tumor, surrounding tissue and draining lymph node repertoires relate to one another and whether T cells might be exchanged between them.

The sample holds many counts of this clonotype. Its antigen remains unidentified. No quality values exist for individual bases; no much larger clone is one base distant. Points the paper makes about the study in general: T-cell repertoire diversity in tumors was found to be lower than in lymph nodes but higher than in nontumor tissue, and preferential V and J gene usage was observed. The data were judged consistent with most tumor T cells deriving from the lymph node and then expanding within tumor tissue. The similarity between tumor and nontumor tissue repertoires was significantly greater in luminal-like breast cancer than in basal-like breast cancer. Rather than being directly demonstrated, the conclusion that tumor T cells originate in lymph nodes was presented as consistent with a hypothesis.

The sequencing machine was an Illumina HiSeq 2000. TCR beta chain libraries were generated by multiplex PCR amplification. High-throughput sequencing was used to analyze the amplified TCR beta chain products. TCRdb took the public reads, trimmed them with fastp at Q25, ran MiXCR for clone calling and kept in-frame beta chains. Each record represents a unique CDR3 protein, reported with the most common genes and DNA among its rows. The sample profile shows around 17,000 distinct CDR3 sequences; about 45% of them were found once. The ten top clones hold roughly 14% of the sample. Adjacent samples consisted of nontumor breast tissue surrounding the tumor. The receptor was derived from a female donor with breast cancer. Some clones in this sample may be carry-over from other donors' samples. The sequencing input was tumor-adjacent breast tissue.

The DNA sequence reads TGTGCCAGCAGTTCCTCCAGGGGACTGAGCACAGATACGCAGTATTTT. Its protein product is CASSSSRGLSTDTQYF. The chain is made from TRBV28 and TRBJ2-3, with the D gene tentatively TRBD1 or TRBD2, based on 6 matching bases in each. Between the V and J ends, shortened by 4 bases and 0 bases respectively, the junction contains 14 bases. There are 16 amino acids in the CDR3, from cysteine to phenylalanine inclusive. Only the CDR3 part of the read is kept: 48 bases, read in frame from the first base. For CDR1 and CDR2, the germline V gene lists MDHEN and SYDVKM.